This TCR beta chain was recovered during a study of human T cells and chemical hapten exposure. Regarding time point: patch test 3, about 24 weeks after DPC sensitization. Treatment indicated: therapeutic diphenylcyclopropenone sensitization with weekly scalp DPC. Blood collection happened ahead of applying each patch test. MiXCR, run by TCRdb on the RACE reads, gives a single entry per CDR3 protein. The repertoire holds about 82,000 distinct CDR3 sequences, with roughly 13% as singletons. CDR3 length: 17 residues. Germline CDR1 reads MNHEY; CDR2 reads SVGAGI. V was clipped by 6 bases and J by 3 bases; unmatched bases: 11.

The specimen was whole blood, collected in connection with sensitization to the hapten diphenylcyclopropenone (DPC). This receptor was obtained from a woman between 50 and 59 years old with alopecia areata. Some clones in this sample may be carry-over from other donors' samples. The J gene is TRBJ2-7, the V gene TRBV6-5; TRBD2 matches 13 bases. The CDR3 DNA is TGTGCCAGCAGACCCGAGCGGGGACTAGCGGGAATCTACGAGCAGTACTTC. Translated, it gives CASRPERGLAGIYEQYF.